Listed below are T cell receptor beta chains from one sample, sequenced in a study of shared clonotypes between healthy human individuals. Only in-frame clones appear in the TCRdb table, and some are missing; sequencing was by immunoSEQ multiplex PCR. Of just over 2,000,000 clones in the sample, roughly 96% were seen once. The material sequenced was naive CD4+ T cells sorted from blood. The source of these receptors is a man in his late teens or twenties in good health. Both conserved end residues are part of each CDR3. D genes are given only for firm matches. Part of the rows lack a size; the others show once, few, many or a class for expanded clones.

TRBJ2-1 | . | TRBV7-9 | . | TGTGCCAGCAGCTCCCCCCTGGCTATGCCAATTTACAATGAGCAGTTCTTC | CASSSPLAMPIYNEQFF
TRBJ1-1 | . | TRBV9 | . | TGTGCCAGCAGCCCAGCCGCAGGGTTGAACCCTGAAGCTTTCTTT | CASSPAAGLNPEAFF
TRBJ2-1 | TRBD2 | TRBV18 | . | TGTGCCAGCTCACCATTGGGACTAGCGGGAAAGGAGCAGTTCTTC | CASSPLGLAGKEQFF
TRBJ2-2 | . | TRBV30 | . | TGTGCCTGGGGAGGGACCGGGGAGCTGTTTTTT | CAWGGTGELFF
TRBJ2-3 | TRBD1 | TRBV10-3 | once | TGTGCCGCCCGACAGGGGGAGACAGATACGCAGTATTTT | CAARQGETDTQYF
TRBJ2-1 | TRBD2 | TRBV23-1 | . | TGCGCCAGCAGCCATCCCCCTGTTTCGGGGACTAGTCGCAATGAGCAGTTCTTC | CASSHPPVSGTSRNEQFF
TRBJ2-3 | . | TRBV13 | . | TGTGCCAGCAGCTTACGCAGGGAGGGCACAGATACGCAGTATTTT | CASSLRREGTDTQYF
TRBJ2-4 | TRBD1 | TRBV4-1 | . | TGCGCCAGCAGCCAAGATCGGGACAGGGGAGTCAAAAACATTCAGTACTTC | CASSQDRDRGVKNIQYF
TRBJ2-2 | TRBD2 | TRBV18 | . | TGTGCCAGCTCACCGCAGACTAGCGGGGGAACGAACACCGGGGAGCTGTTTTTT | CASSPQTSGGTNTGELFF
TRBJ2-2 | TRBD1 | TRBV2 | . | TGTGCCAGCAGTCGGACAGGACCCTTCGGGGAGCTGTTTTTT | CASSRTGPFGELFF
TRBJ2-5 | . | TRBV5-1 | . | TGCGCCAGCAGACCGACACCTGGGATCCAAGAGACCCAGTACTTC | CASRPTPGIQETQYF
TRBJ2-3 | . | TRBV30 | . | TGTGCCTGGAGTGTACCCCAGGGGTTCAGAGATACGCAGTATTTT | CAWSVPQGFRDTQYF
TRBJ2-7 | . | TRBV5-1 | . | TGCGCCAGCAGCTCTGGTACCTACGAGCAGTACTTC | CASSSGTYEQYF
TRBJ2-5 | . | TRBV5-1 | . | TGCGCCAGCAGCTTCAGCGACAAAGAGACCCAGTACTTC | CASSFSDKETQYF
TRBJ1-5 | . | TRBV2 | . | TGTGCCAGCAGTCCTTCAAAAATACTCAATCAGCCCCAGCATTTT | CASSPSKILNQPQHF
TRBJ2-7 | TRBD1 | TRBV28 | . | TGTGCCAGCAGCCACGCCGGGACAGGGAGCTACGAGCAGTACTTC | CASSHAGTGSYEQYF
TRBJ2-7 | . | TRBV2 | . | TGTGCCAGCCTCCAGGGGGGCGCAAGAGGCTACGAGCAGTACTTC | CASLQGGARGYEQYF
TRBJ2-3 | TRBD1 | TRBV6-1 | . | TGTGCCAGCAGTCCGCTGAACAGGGGGCCCGATACGCAGTATTTT | CASSPLNRGPDTQYF
TRBJ2-3 | . | TRBV30 | . | TGTGCCTGGACGGGCGGGTCTTTAGATACGCAGTATTTT | CAWTGGSLDTQYF
TRBJ2-4 | TRBD1 | TRBV7-2 | . | TGTGCCAGCAGCTTAGCACGACGTCAGGGGGAGCAGTACTTC | CASSLARRQGEQYF
TRBJ2-7 | TRBD2 | TRBV2 | . | TGTGCCAGCAGTAGGACTAGCGGACCCTACGAGCAGTACTTC | CASSRTSGPYEQYF
TRBJ2-5 | . | TRBV14 | . | TGTGCCAGCAGCCAATATGAGACCCAGTACTTC | CASSQYETQYF
TRBJ1-1 | . | TRBV6-6 | . | TGTGCCAGCAGCACGGACAGCTACACTGAAGCTTTCTTT | CASSTDSYTEAFF
TRBJ2-2 | . | TRBV11-2 | . | TGTGCCAGCAGCACCACGAGCGGGTCCGGGGAGCTGTTTTTT | CASSTTSGSGELFF
TRBJ1-6 | . | TRBV28 | . | TGTGCCAGCAGCCCCTATAATTCACCCCTCCACTTT | CASSPYNSPLHF
TRBJ2-5 | TRBD2 | TRBV7-9 | . | TGTGCCAGCAGCCTCGGACTAGCGGGGGTACCCACGGAGACCCAGTACTTC | CASSLGLAGVPTETQYF
TRBJ2-1 | TRBD2 | TRBV6-1 | . | TGTGCCAGCAGTGGGACTAGCGGGCCTAACAATGAGCAGTTCTTC | CASSGTSGPNNEQFF
TRBJ1-5 | . | TRBV6-5 | . | TGTGCCAGCAGTGGCGATGGCTATCAGCCCCAGCATTTT | CASSGDGYQPQHF
TRBJ1-1 | . | TRBV28 | . | TGTGCCAGCAGTCAACTTGGTTGGCAGAGAGCTTTCTTT | CASSQLGWQRAFF
TRBJ1-5 | TRBD1 | TRBV28 | . | TGTGCCACCCTAGGGGGGACAGGCAATCAGCCCCAGCATTTT | CATLGGTGNQPQHF
TRBJ2-5 | . | TRBV10-2 | . | TGCGCCAGCAGCTGGGCTTTGGGCAGCACCCAAGAGACCCAGTACTTC | CASSWALGSTQETQYF
TRBJ2-7 | . | TRBV10-3 | . | TGTGCCTCAGGGGGGGCGGGCGAGCAGTACTTC | CASGGAGEQYF
TRBJ1-4 | . | TRBV6-5 | . | TGTGCCAGCAGTTACTCGTGGACACCGAATGAAAAACTGTTTTTT | CASSYSWTPNEKLFF
TRBJ2-7 | . | TRBV11-2 | . | TGTGCCAGCAGCGCCTCAGGGGGGAGCTCCTACGAGCAGTACTTC | CASSASGGSSYEQYF
TRBJ1-5 | . | TRBV6-5 | . | TGTGCCAGCAGTTACGGCCAGCTTAGCAATCAGCCCCAGCATTTT | CASSYGQLSNQPQHF
TRBJ2-7 | TRBD1 | TRBV6-1 | . | TGTGCCAGCACCCGGACAGGTTCCTCCTACGAGCAGTACTTC | CASTRTGSSYEQYF
TRBJ2-5 | . | TRBV5-4 | . | TGTGCCAGCAGAATGGGAGGGACACAAGAGACCCAGTACTTC | CASRMGGTQETQYF
TRBJ1-1 | . | TRBV18 | . | TGTGCCAGCTCACCACAGGAAGGGGCGGCCACTGAAGCTTTCTTT | CASSPQEGAATEAFF
TRBJ1-1 | . | TRBV4-2 | . | TGTGCCAGCAGCCAACTCGAGCAGTCAAATGAAGCTTTCTTT | CASSQLEQSNEAFF
TRBJ2-3 | . | TRBV5-1 | . | TGCGCCAGCAGCTTGGTTAGGCGAACAGATACGCAGTATTTT | CASSLVRRTDTQYF
TRBJ2-3 | . | TRBV6-5 | . | TGTGCCAGCAGTTCGCCAAACACAGATACGCAGTATTTT | CASSSPNTDTQYF
TRBJ2-3 | . | TRBV9 | . | TGTGCCAGCAGCGTAGGAGTGGGTATCTACACAGATACGCAGTATTTT | CASSVGVGIYTDTQYF
TRBJ2-7 | TRBD1 | TRBV28 | . | TGTGCCAGCAGTCCCGGGACAGACTACGAGCAGTACTTC | CASSPGTDYEQYF
TRBJ1-2 | . | TRBV2 | . | TGTGCCAGCATAGCCCACTATGGCTACACCTTC | CASIAHYGYTF
TRBJ2-5 | TRBD2 | TRBV10-1 | . | TGCGCCAGCAGTGAGGCCCTAGCGGGTGGTGTGGAGACCCAGTACTTC | CASSEALAGGVETQYF
TRBJ1-2 | TRBD1 | TRBV6-6 | . | TGTGCCAGCACCCCTCCAAGGACAGGGGGCCCAGATGGCTACACCTTC | CASTPPRTGGPDGYTF
TRBJ2-1 | TRBD2 | TRBV6-5 | . | TGTGCCAGCAGTTACGGACTAGCGGGAGGGCCGGTGGAGCAGTTCTTC | CASSYGLAGGPVEQFF
TRBJ1-2 | . | TRBV5-8 | . | TGTGCCAGCAGAGGCTTGGGCTATGGCTACACCTTC | CASRGLGYGYTF
TRBJ1-1 | . | TRBV10-3 | . | TGTGCCTCCGCGGGCGCGAACACTGAAGCTTTCTTT | CASAGANTEAFF
TRBJ2-1 | . | TRBV30 | . | TGTGCCTGGAACCGGGGGAGCTCCTACAATGAGCAGTTCTTC | CAWNRGSSYNEQFF
TRBJ2-6 | . | TRBV18 | . | TGTGCCAGCTCACTTCGTACCCCTTCCGAGGTCCTGACTTTC | CASSLRTPSEVLTF
TRBJ2-7 | . | TRBV18 | . | TGTGCCAGCTCACCACAGTCAGGGGCCGACTCCTACGAGCAGTACTTC | CASSPQSGADSYEQYF
TRBJ2-7 | . | TRBV6-8 | . | TGTGCCAGCAGTTACGTCGAGTCCGTCCTCTTAACCTACGAGCAGTACTTC | CASSYVESVLLTYEQYF